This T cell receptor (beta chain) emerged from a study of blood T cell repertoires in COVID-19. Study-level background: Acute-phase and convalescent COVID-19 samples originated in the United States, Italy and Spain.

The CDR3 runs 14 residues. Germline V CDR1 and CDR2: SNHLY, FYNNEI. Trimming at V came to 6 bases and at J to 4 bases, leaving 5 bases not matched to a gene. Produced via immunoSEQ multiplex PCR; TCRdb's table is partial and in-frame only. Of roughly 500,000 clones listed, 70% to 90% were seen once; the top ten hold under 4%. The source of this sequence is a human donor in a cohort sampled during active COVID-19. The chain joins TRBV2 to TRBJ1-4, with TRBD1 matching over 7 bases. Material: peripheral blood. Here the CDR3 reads CASRIRDSNEKLFF. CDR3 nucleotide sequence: TGTGCCAGCAGAATCCGGGACAGTAATGAAAAACTGTTTTTT.